This entry concerns a single T cell receptor (beta chain). These data originate in a study of blood T cells in healthy people across ages. Study overall: Capture via template switching afforded approximately one barcoded beta molecule per two T cells.

This CDR3 is 13 amino acids long. The V end was cut by 6 bases, the J end by 6 bases, with 11 bases between. With a J-beta primer mix and a sample-barcoded 5' primer, a second PCR ran roughly 6 to 11 cycles. MiXCR, applied by TCRdb to the 5' RACE reads, yields one record per CDR3 protein. The table has around 1,000,000 distinct CDR3 sequences, around 27% seen once; the top ten hold less than 0.75%. These same records also appear under a second study, on T cells of mothers and their children. Per that study: With unrelated pairs as the comparison, related mother-child pairs had a slightly higher overlap that was not significant.

The sequence came from a girl aged 2 to 10 in good health. Sequenced material: blood. V gene TRBV12-3 or TRBV12-4 combines with J gene TRBJ2-2, with no clear D. CDR3 amino acids: CASRKARAGELFF. As DNA, the CDR3 is TGTGCCAGCAGAAAAGCTAGGGCCGGGGAGCTGTTTTTT.